Described below is a single TCR beta chain sequence and its context. Its antigen is still unknown. Losses at the gene ends were 0 bases for V and 6 bases for J; bases not matched to a gene: 9. Germline V gene data show CDR1 as MNHEY and CDR2 as SVGEGT. This CDR3 has 17 residues. This entry is derived from a study of response to subunit inactivated influenza vaccine. General study points: Authors suggested that a seasonal influenza vaccination recruits few new T cells each time.

TCRdb reanalysed the RT-PCR reads using MiXCR and keeps one entry per CDR3 protein. The repertoire has hundreds of thousands of distinct CDR3 sequences, around 25% of them found once; the top ten carry about 1.9%. The rearrangement uses TRBV6-2 or TRBV6-3 and TRBJ2-1; 9 nucleotides line up with TRBD1. Sequences were derived from CD4+ T cells sorted from PBMCs, sampled 5 days after vaccination. This receptor was obtained from a man in his fifties or sixties who received an inactivated influenza vaccine. CDR3 region: CASSYSTRGQGGNEQFF. The CDR3 nucleotides are TGTGCCAGCAGTTACTCGACTAGGGGACAGGGAGGCAATGAGCAGTTCTTC.